This T cell receptor (beta chain) was sequenced in a study of blood T cell repertoires in COVID-19. Study as a whole: PBMCs, B-cell-depleted T cells, or T cells provided the cDNA or gDNA that made up the material.

Assay used: immunoSEQ multiplex PCR; TCRdb lists only in-frame clones, some missing. The data contain 90,000 to 110,000 clones, roughly 79% of them singletons. Germline V gives CDR1 MDHEN, CDR2 SYDVKM. V lost 4 bases, J lost 7 bases, and 8 bases stayed unmatched. This CDR3 has 17 residues. This clonotype was sampled from a man aged 80 or over with acute or convalescent COVID-19. The chain couples TRBV28 to TRBJ2-2; TRBD2 agrees at 14 bases. Sequenced: peripheral blood. CDR3 sequence reads: CASSSGLAGEWGGELFF. CDR3 nucleotide sequence: TGTGCCAGCAGTTCGGGACTAGCGGGAGAATGGGGCGGGGAGCTGTTTTTT.